Listed below are T cell receptor beta chains from one sample, sequenced in a study of CD8 T cells in ankylosing spondylitis. TCRdb used MiXCR to reprocess the 5' RACE reads, holding one entry per CDR3 protein. The sample has approximately 250,000 distinct CDR3 sequences, approximately 30% seen once. Sequenced: blood, either unsorted or a sorted T cell fraction (not recorded which). The receptors were gathered from a male donor with ankylosing spondylitis or in good health (not recorded which). CDR3s include the opening cysteine and the closing phenylalanine or tryptophan. Each record gives: V gene, CDR3 length, D gene, clone size, J gene, CDR3 DNA, CDR3 protein. A D gene is named only where the DNA matches it firmly. Clone sizes are given selectively: once, few, many, or a class where the clone is expanded.

TRBV10-3	15	TRBD1	-	TRBJ1-2	TGTGCCACCCTGGAGTGGGACAGCAGGGACTATGGCTACACCTTC	CATLEWDSRDYGYTF
TRBV20-1	13	TRBD2	many	TRBJ2-1	TGCAGTGCTAGAGTTAGCGGGGTAGATGAGCAGTTCTTC	CSARVSGVDEQFF
TRBV5-1	13	-	-	TRBJ2-5	TGCGCCAGCAGCTCGACTAGGCAAGAGACCCAGTACTTC	CASSSTRQETQYF
TRBV7-9	15	TRBD2	-	TRBJ2-3	TGTGCCAGCAGACGGACTAGCGGGGGATTAGATACGCAGTATTTT	CASRRTSGGLDTQYF
TRBV5-1	16	TRBD1	-	TRBJ2-3	TGCGCCAGCAGCTTGGCCGCAGGGGGCTTGACAGATACGCAGTATTTT	CASSLAAGGLTDTQYF
TRBV10-3	15	TRBD2	-	TRBJ2-7	TGTGCCATCAGCCCCGAAGCGGGGGGGCCGGGGGAGCAGTACTTC	CAISPEAGGPGEQYF
TRBV29-1	16	-	few	TRBJ2-1	TGCAGCGTTGAAGATCGGGACCGGATCTCCTACAATGAGCAGTTCTTC	CSVEDRDRISYNEQFF
TRBV10-2	13	-	-	TRBJ2-7	TGCGCCAGCAGTGAACAGGGAGGCTACGAGCAGTACTTC	CASSEQGGYEQYF
TRBV29-1	12	-	-	TRBJ2-5	TGCAGCGTTGACGGAGACCAAGAGACCCAGTACTTC	CSVDGDQETQYF
TRBV4-2	14	-	-	TRBJ2-5	TGTGCCAGCAGCCAAGTCCCGAACCAAGAGACCCAGTACTTC	CASSQVPNQETQYF
TRBV28	14	-	-	TRBJ2-7	TGTGCCAGCACTGTGGGGTGGGGTACCTACGAGCAGTACTTC	CASTVGWGTYEQYF
TRBV5-5	16	TRBD1	few	TRBJ1-1	TGTGCCAGCAGCTCCCGCTACGGACAGGGGAGCCCTGAAGCTTTCTTT	CASSSRYGQGSPEAFF
TRBV12-3/TRBV12-4	15	-	-	TRBJ1-5	TGTGCCAGCAGGAAACGGGGGGCAGGCAATCAGCCCCAGCATTTT	CASRKRGAGNQPQHF
TRBV24-1	14	-	-	TRBJ2-5	TGTGCCACCAGTGATGGGGACTTCCAAGAGACCCAGTACTTC	CATSDGDFQETQYF
TRBV20-1	16	-	few	TRBJ2-2	TGCAGTGCTAGTTCCCCCGGGACAAAAAACACCGGGGAGCTGTTTTTT	CSASSPGTKNTGELFF
TRBV5-1	15	-	-	TRBJ1-4	TGCGCCAACCATCGGACGTCTCCTCAAGGAGAAAAACTGTTTTTT	CANHRTSPQGEKLFF
TRBV28	14	TRBD1	few	TRBJ2-7	TGTGCCAGCAGTTCTAGACAGGGGTACTACGAGCAGTACTTC	CASSSRQGYYEQYF
TRBV12-3/TRBV12-4	16	-	-	TRBJ2-1	TGTGCCAGCAGACCTAATACAGGGTCTACCTACAATGAGCAGTTCTTC	CASRPNTGSTYNEQFF
TRBV20-1	13	TRBD1	-	TRBJ2-7	TGCAGTGCTGTCACAGGGGACTCCTACGAGCAGTACTTC	CSAVTGDSYEQYF
TRBV10-3	17	-	-	TRBJ1-2	TGTGCCATCAGTGAGGCGGACTCGATATTAGCTAACTATGGCTACACCTTC	CAISEADSILANYGYTF
TRBV28	15	-	-	TRBJ2-7	TGTGCCAGCAGTTCCCCGGACGGACCTTCCTACGAGCAGTACTTC	CASSSPDGPSYEQYF
TRBV7-9	17	TRBD2	once	TRBJ2-5	TGTGCCAGCAGCTCCAGACTAGCGGGGGGGTATCAAGAGACCCAGTACTTC	CASSSRLAGGYQETQYF
TRBV7-9	13	-	-	TRBJ2-3	TGTGCCAGCAGCTCTTCAGCTCCCCATACGCAGTATTTT	CASSSSAPHTQYF
TRBV3-1	19	TRBD1	-	TRBJ2-6	TGTGCCAGCAGCCGAAAGGGACAGCTCCTAAGCTCTGGGGCCAACGTCCTGACTTTC	CASSRKGQLLSSGANVLTF
TRBV10-2	15	-	-	TRBJ2-5	TGCGCCAGCAGTGAGAGTGATAGCGGACAAGAGACCCAGTACTTC	CASSESDSGQETQYF
TRBV7-9	16	-	-	TRBJ2-4	TGTGCCAGCAGCTTAGGGGTGGGGCTGGCCAAAAACATTCAGTACTTC	CASSLGVGLAKNIQYF
TRBV29-1	12	-	-	TRBJ2-7	TGCAGCGTTGCTGACCAGGGGCTCGAGCAGTACTTC	CSVADQGLEQYF
TRBV6-2/TRBV6-3	13	TRBD1	-	TRBJ2-7	TGTGCCAGCAGAACCGGGACAGGGAAAGAGCAGTACTTC	CASRTGTGKEQYF
TRBV12-3/TRBV12-4	13	-	-	TRBJ1-1	TGTGCCAGCAGTCCAACACGGGAGGGAGTTGCTTTCTTT	CASSPTREGVAFF
TRBV12-3/TRBV12-4	14	-	few	TRBJ2-7	TGTGCCAGCAGCCCCCTCGGACTATCCTACGAGCAGTACTTC	CASSPLGLSYEQYF
TRBV11-2	13	-	many	TRBJ2-1	TGTGCCAGCAGCTTAGTGGGGGGTAATGAGCAGTTCTTC	CASSLVGGNEQFF
TRBV20-1	15	-	many	TRBJ2-7	TGCAGTGCAGACCGGGCTAGCCTTCTCTCCTACGAGCAGTACTTC	CSADRASLLSYEQYF
TRBV29-1	14	-	few	TRBJ2-1	TGCAGCGCCGGACGGAAGGTCTCCTACAATGAGCAGTTCTTC	CSAGRKVSYNEQFF
TRBV5-1	13	-	-	TRBJ1-2	TGCGCCAGCAGCTTGCGGACTAACTATGGCTACACCTTC	CASSLRTNYGYTF
TRBV12-3/TRBV12-4	14	-	few	TRBJ1-6	TGTGCCAGCAGTTTGGGGGGGCTTGGGTCACCCCTCCACTTT	CASSLGGLGSPLHF
TRBV6-5	13	-	few	TRBJ2-7	TGTGCCAGCAGTTATGACGGAACCTACGAGCAGTACTTC	CASSYDGTYEQYF
TRBV5-1	14	TRBD1	-	TRBJ1-6	TGCGCCAGCAGCTTGACAGGGGATGGTTCACCCCTCCACTTT	CASSLTGDGSPLHF
TRBV6-2/TRBV6-3	14	-	-	TRBJ2-3	TGTGCCAGCAGGACACGTTACTCAGGCGATACGCAGTATTTT	CASRTRYSGDTQYF
TRBV3-1	17	TRBD1	-	TRBJ1-2	TGTGCCAGCAGCCCACGCGGGACAGCTGCCCTGGACTATGGCTACACCTTC	CASSPRGTAALDYGYTF
TRBV29-1	13	-	-	TRBJ2-7	TGCAGCGTTGTAGGTGGTAGGTCCTACGAGCAGTACTTC	CSVVGGRSYEQYF
TRBV4-2	18	TRBD2	-	TRBJ2-7	TGTGCCAGCAGCCAAGACCTCGCAAGCGGGGGCACCAACTACGAGCAGTACTTC	CASSQDLASGGTNYEQYF
TRBV10-3	16	-	many	TRBJ1-1	TGTGCCATCAGTGAGTCTTGGACGGTTATGAACACTGAAGCTTTCTTT	CAISESWTVMNTEAFF
TRBV5-6	18	TRBD2	few	TRBJ2-7	TGTGCCAGCAGCTTCATCACCGGACTAGCGGGGGGGTCCTACGAGCAGTACTTC	CASSFITGLAGGSYEQYF
TRBV20-1	13	TRBD1	many	TRBJ2-5	TGCAGTGCTCCCCGACAGGGGTGGGAGACCCAGTACTTC	CSAPRQGWETQYF
TRBV5-6	16	TRBD2	-	TRBJ2-7	TGTGCCAGCAGCTTGGGGGGGAGGAGCGGGAACTACGAGCAGTACTTC	CASSLGGRSGNYEQYF
TRBV20-1	13	-	many	TRBJ1-2	TGCAGTGCTAGAGGCGGGACATTCTATGGCTACACCTTC	CSARGGTFYGYTF
TRBV7-2	16	TRBD2	-	TRBJ2-3	TGTGCCAGCAGCCTCAGACTAGCGGGGAGCACAGATACGCAGTATTTT	CASSLRLAGSTDTQYF